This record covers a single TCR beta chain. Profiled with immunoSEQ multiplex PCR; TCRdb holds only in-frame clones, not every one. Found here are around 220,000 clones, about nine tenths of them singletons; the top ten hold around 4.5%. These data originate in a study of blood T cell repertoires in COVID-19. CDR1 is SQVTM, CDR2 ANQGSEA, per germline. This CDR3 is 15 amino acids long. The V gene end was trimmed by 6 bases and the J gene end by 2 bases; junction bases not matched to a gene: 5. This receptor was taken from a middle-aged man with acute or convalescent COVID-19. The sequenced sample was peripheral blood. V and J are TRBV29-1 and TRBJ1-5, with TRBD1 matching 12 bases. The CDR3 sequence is CSVGTGGSGNQPQHF. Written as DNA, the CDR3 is TGCAGCGTGGGGACAGGGGGCTCAGGCAATCAGCCCCAGCATTTT. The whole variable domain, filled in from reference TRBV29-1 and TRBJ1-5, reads SAVISQKPSRDICQRGTSLTIQCQVDSQVTMMFWYRQQPGQSLTLIATANQGSEATYESGFVIDKFPISRPNLTFSTLTVSNMSPEDSSIYLCSVGTGGSGNQPQHFGDGTRLSIL.